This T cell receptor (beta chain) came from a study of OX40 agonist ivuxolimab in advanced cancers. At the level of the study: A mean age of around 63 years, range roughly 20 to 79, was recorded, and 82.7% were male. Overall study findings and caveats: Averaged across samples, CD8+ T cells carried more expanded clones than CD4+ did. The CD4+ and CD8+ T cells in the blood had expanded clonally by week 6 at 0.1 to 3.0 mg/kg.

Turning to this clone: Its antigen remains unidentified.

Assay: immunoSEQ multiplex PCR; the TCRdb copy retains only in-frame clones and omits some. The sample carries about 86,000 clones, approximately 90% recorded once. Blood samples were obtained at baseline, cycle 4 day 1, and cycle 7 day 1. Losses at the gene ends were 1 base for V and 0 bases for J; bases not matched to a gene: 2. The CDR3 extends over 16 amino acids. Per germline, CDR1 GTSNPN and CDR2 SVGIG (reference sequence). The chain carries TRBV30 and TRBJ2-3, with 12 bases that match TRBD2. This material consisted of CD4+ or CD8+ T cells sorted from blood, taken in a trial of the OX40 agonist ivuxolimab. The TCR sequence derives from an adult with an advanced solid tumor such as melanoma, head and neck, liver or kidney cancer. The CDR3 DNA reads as TGTGCCTGGAGTGGGACTAGCGGGGCTAGCACAGATACGCAGTATTTT. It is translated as CAWSGTSGASTDTQYF.